The T cell receptor (gamma chain) described here comes from a study of Vδ1+ human thymocytes (dated by TCRdb to 2016 to 2019). About the full investigation: The study characterised mRNA-level TRG and TRD CDR3 repertoires of highly purified Vdelta1+ thymocytes from young children as a data resource. Earlier work had validated the multiplex-based CDR3 amplicon strategy against 5'RACE-based methods for generating CDR3 amplicons. Study-wide conclusions, independent of this receptor: Because unexpected Vdelta2 sequences could lead to misinterpretation of bulk repertoire data, the authors recommended using highly purified populations and validating at the single-cell level. Although sort purity was high, about 22% of thymic TRD sequences were Vdelta2 (with a few Vdelta3), in contrast to the peripheral blood Vdelta1+ controls. Unlike the oligoclonal repertoires in peripheral blood, the thymic TRG and TRD repertoires appeared highly polyclonal, with Gaussian CDR3 length distributions. Many TRG clonotypes were found to be shared between donors (up to about 7x10^3), whereas TRD repertoires were found to be essentially private (max roughly 100 shared). No clustering by age or sex was observed, so analyses did not stratify donors by these variables.

Thymic samples were depleted of alphabeta T cells, then CD3+ TCRVdelta1+ TCRVdelta2- thymocytes were FACS-sorted. Sorted Vdelta1+ thymocyte purity ranged from roughly 98% to 99.6%. The thymic specimens were obtained from about eight paediatric patients who were undergoing corrective cardiac surgery and ranged in age from about 5 days to 15 months. After the thymic tissue was dispersed, mononuclear cells were isolated using a Histopaque-1077 density gradient. For staining, the antibodies used were anti-TCRVdelta1 clone TS8.2, anti-TCRVdelta2 clone B6, anti-CD3 clone HIT3a and anti-TCRalphabeta clone IP26. Of note for this clone: Its specific antigen is unknown. No much larger clone is present one base from it, and per-base qualities are unavailable.

RNA extraction was carried out with the RNeasy mini kit, and reverse transcription was then done using Superscript III. Multiplex PCR was used to generate CDR3 amplicons, with pooled V-gene forward primers and a constant-region reverse primer carrying Illumina adaptor overhangs. After gel purification, amplicons were indexed with Nextera index primers over around 8 extra PCR cycles and were then purified with AMPure XP beads. The libraries were sequenced on an Illumina MiSeq using paired-end 250 bp reads, dual indexing and a 20% PhiX spike-in. Regarding the original processing steps: Read quality was checked with FastQC, and TRG read pairs were merged using ea-utils fastq-join. Annotation of sequences was performed with IMGT/HighV-QUEST, only productive sequences with unambiguous V-gene assignment were retained, and clonotypes were defined by identical CDR3 sequence. VDJtools 1.1.1, tcR 2.2.3, Treemap and vegan Shannon diversity in R 3.4.4 were used for downstream analysis. TCRdb called clones afresh from the public reads with CATT; identical DNA rows were later merged. These V and J calls originate from TCRdb's pipeline instead of the authors' own analysis. Across this sample there are about 22,000 gamma-chain clones, with approximately 14% seen only once. Together, the top ten hold under 2.5% of the sample.

At the junction V is shortened by 3 bases and J by 3 bases; bases outside the gene matches: 10. Its CDR3 holds 16 amino acids, cysteine through phenylalanine. Only CDR3 DNA remains: 48 bases, in frame from the first base. As encoded in the germline V gene, CDR1 is VENAVY while CDR2 is YDSYNSRV. The clonotype was recovered from a child under two years old who had congenital heart surgery. This chain is built from TRGV8 and TRGJP1. What was sequenced was Vdelta1+ gamma-delta thymocytes from the thymus. Read against the paper, the sample's cell subset or site label means: FACS-sorted CD3+ TCRalphabeta- TCRVdelta1+ TCRVdelta2- thymocytes. The CDR3 here reads CATWDGQPSTGWFKIF. In nucleotides, the sequence is TGTGCCACCTGGGATGGACAACCTTCCACTGGTTGGTTCAAGATATTT.